The present TCR beta chain was sequenced within a study of blood T cell repertoires in COVID-19. Study details: The samples span acute and convalescent COVID-19 from the United States, Italy and Spain. In each case, the material was cDNA or gDNA derived from T cells, B-cell-depleted T cells, or PBMCs.

As processed by the authors: Reference gene primer amplification gave estimated nucleated cell counts. Sequencing used immunoSEQ multiplex PCR; TCRdb keeps in-frame clones, though not all of them. V and J calls and clone size are given by that table; D and trimming were obtained from the DNA. This table has about 120,000 clones, about 74% appearing once. This clone was observed a handful of times. CDR3 size: 15 residues. Germline assignment: CDR1 LNHDA and CDR2 SQIVND (reference sequence). Germline trimming cut 7 bases from V and 2 bases from J; bases unmatched to any gene: 10. The sequencing sample was made of peripheral blood. The chain carries TRBV19 and TRBJ2-5, with 7 nucleotides matching TRBD2. This receptor was identified in a man aged 60-69 years with acute or convalescent COVID-19. DNA of the CDR3: TGTGCCAGTAACGTCGGCGGGAGAGGGCAAGAGACCCAGTACTTC. Translation gives CASNVGGRGQETQYF.